A selection of T cell receptor beta chains follows, all from one sample in a study of CD8 T cells in ankylosing spondylitis. TCRdb re-analysed the 5' RACE reads in MiXCR, keeping a single row per CDR3 protein. Of fewer than 180,000 distinct CDR3 sequences in the sample, around 43% were seen once. Specimen: synovial fluid, either unsorted or a sorted T cell fraction (not recorded which). Receptors were obtained from a male donor with ankylosing spondylitis. CDR3s include the opening cysteine and the closing phenylalanine or tryptophan. A D gene is named only where the DNA matches it firmly. Rows may omit the clone size; those that give it use once, few, many or a size class.

J | D | V | size | CDR3 | DNA
TRBJ1-3 | TRBD1 | TRBV6-1 | - | CASRSDRARNTIYF | TGTGCCAGCAGGTCTGACAGGGCGAGAAACACCATATATTTT
TRBJ2-5 | TRBD2 | TRBV6-2/TRBV6-3 | many | CASTTWSSGETQYF | TGTGCCAGCACCACATGGTCTAGCGGGGAGACCCAGTACTTC
TRBJ2-5 | - | TRBV4-1 | - | CASSQDEGDETQYF | TGCGCCAGCAGCCAAGATGAAGGGGATGAGACCCAGTACTTC
TRBJ1-1 | - | TRBV5-1 | - | CASRVGQGMGNTEAFF | TGCGCCAGCCGAGTAGGGCAGGGTATGGGGAACACTGAAGCTTTCTTT
TRBJ1-1 | - | TRBV6-2/TRBV6-3 | - | CASIPPWGDSEAFF | TGTGCCAGCATCCCCCCTTGGGGTGATTCGGAAGCTTTCTTT
TRBJ1-1 | - | TRBV20-1 | - | CSARAPRGHTEAFF | TGCAGTGCTAGAGCCCCACGCGGACACACTGAAGCTTTCTTT
TRBJ1-4 | - | TRBV4-1 | few | CASSNRATNEKLFF | TGCGCCAGCAGCAACCGGGCAACTAATGAAAAACTGTTTTTT
TRBJ2-7 | - | TRBV7-3 | - | CASSLTSGPGSEQYF | TGTGCCAGCAGCTTAACGTCCGGACCTGGGAGCGAGCAGTACTTC
TRBJ2-2 | - | TRBV3-1 | few | CASSHPSGPRGELFF | TGTGCCAGCAGCCACCCATCCGGGCCTAGGGGGGAGCTGTTTTTT
TRBJ2-1 | - | TRBV11-2 | - | CASSLGFVGGGHYNEQFF | TGTGCCAGCAGCTTAGGATTTGTGGGAGGGGGTCATTACAATGAGCAGTTCTTC
TRBJ2-3 | TRBD2 | TRBV7-9 | - | CASSPDPTSGGEDTQYF | TGTGCCAGCAGCCCAGACCCGACTAGCGGGGGGGAAGATACGCAGTATTTT
TRBJ2-1 | - | TRBV6-1 | - | CASSPGEAYNEQFF | TGTGCCAGCAGCCCTGGGGAAGCGTACAATGAGCAGTTCTTC
TRBJ2-2 | - | TRBV12-3/TRBV12-4 | few | CASSPTSWGTGELFF | TGTGCCAGCAGTCCCACTTCCTGGGGCACCGGGGAGCTGTTTTTT
TRBJ2-7 | - | TRBV27 | few | CASSLIRETSYEQYF | TGTGCCAGCAGTCTCATCAGGGAGACTTCCTACGAGCAGTACTTC
TRBJ1-2 | TRBD1 | TRBV14 | - | CASSPLQTGMEGYTF | TGTGCCAGCAGCCCGCTTCAGACAGGGATGGAGGGCTACACCTTC
TRBJ2-1 | - | TRBV7-6 | once | CASSLTFRASPRHEQFF | TGTGCCAGCAGCCTAACATTCCGGGCCTCGCCCCGACATGAGCAGTTCTTC
TRBJ1-1 | - | TRBV7-6 | - | CASSPVRGHGGNTEAFF | TGTGCCAGCAGCCCCGTTCGGGGCCACGGAGGGAACACTGAAGCTTTCTTT
TRBJ1-1 | - | TRBV6-5 | - | CASTYPWGGTEAFF | TGTGCCAGCACTTACCCCTGGGGTGGGACTGAAGCTTTCTTT
TRBJ1-6 | - | TRBV5-1 | few | CASSEGLRSPLHF | TGCGCCAGCAGCGAGGGACTCCGTTCACCCCTCCACTTT
TRBJ1-2 | - | TRBV25-1 | - | CASSTDTVDGYTF | TGTGCCAGCAGTACTGATACAGTTGATGGCTACACCTTC
TRBJ2-1 | - | TRBV12-3/TRBV12-4 | few | CASSLDTPSPFF | TGTGCCAGCAGCCTGGACACCCCCAGCCCGTTCTTC
TRBJ2-5 | - | TRBV28 | - | CASSSLVGPSEQETQYF | TGTGCCAGCAGCTCCCTCGTTGGGCCCAGCGAACAAGAGACCCAGTACTTC
TRBJ1-6 | - | TRBV18 | - | CGSRALYNSPLHF | TGTGGGTCGCGGGCCCTCTATAATTCACCCCTCCACTTT
TRBJ1-1 | TRBD1 | TRBV7-9 | few | CASSLIRQGRGYEAFF | TGTGCCAGCAGCTTGATCCGACAGGGCCGGGGGTACGAAGCTTTCTTT
TRBJ2-1 | - | TRBV7-6 | - | CASSLRVGASYNEQFF | TGTGCCAGCAGCTTAAGGGTGGGGGCCTCCTACAATGAGCAGTTCTTC
TRBJ2-1 | TRBD2 | TRBV6-4 | - | CASSPAAGEGNEQFF | TGTGCCAGCAGCCCAGCAGCGGGAGAAGGCAATGAGCAGTTCTTC
TRBJ1-1 | TRBD1 | TRBV27 | - | CASSPNRGRTEAFF | TGTGCCAGCAGTCCCAACAGGGGACGGACTGAAGCTTTCTTT
TRBJ1-2 | TRBD1 | TRBV4-1 | - | CASSVGTGHGRGYGYTF | TGCGCCAGCAGCGTCGGGACAGGCCATGGAAGGGGCTATGGCTACACCTTC
TRBJ2-1 | TRBD1 | TRBV5-4 | - | CASRLGQGNEQFF | TGTGCCAGCAGACTTGGACAGGGCAATGAGCAGTTCTTC